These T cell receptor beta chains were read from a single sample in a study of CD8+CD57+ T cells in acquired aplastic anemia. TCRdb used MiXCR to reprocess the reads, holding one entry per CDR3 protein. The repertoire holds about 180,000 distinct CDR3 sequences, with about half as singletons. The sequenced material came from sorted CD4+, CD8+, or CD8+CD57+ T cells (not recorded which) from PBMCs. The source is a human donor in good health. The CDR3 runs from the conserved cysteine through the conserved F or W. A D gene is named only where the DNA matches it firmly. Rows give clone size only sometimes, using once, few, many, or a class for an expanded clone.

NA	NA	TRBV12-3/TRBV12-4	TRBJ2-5	CASSLGIIGGEAQYF	TGTGCCAGCAGTTTAGGTATCATCGGGGGAGAGGCCCAGTACTTC
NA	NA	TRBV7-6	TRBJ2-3	CARNPGKRITDTQYF	TGTGCTAGGAATCCCGGGAAACGAATCACAGATACGCAGTATTTT
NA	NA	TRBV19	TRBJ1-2	CASSTTNYGYTF	TGTGCCAGTAGTACTACTAACTATGGCTACACCTTC
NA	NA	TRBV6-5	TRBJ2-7	CASSFGRNYYEQYF	TGTGCCAGCAGTTTCGGCAGAAATTACTACGAGCAGTACTTC
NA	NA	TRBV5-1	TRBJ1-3	CASSSEAATSGNTIYF	TGCGCCAGCAGCTCGGAAGCAGCCACCTCTGGAAACACCATATATTTT
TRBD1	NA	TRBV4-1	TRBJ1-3	CASSQAGAGGTGNTIYF	TGCGCCAGCAGCCAAGCAGGGGCAGGGGGGACTGGAAACACCATATATTTT
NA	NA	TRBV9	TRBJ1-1	CASSVAQVAGNTEAFF	TGTGCCAGCAGCGTAGCTCAGGTGGCAGGGAACACTGAAGCTTTCTTT
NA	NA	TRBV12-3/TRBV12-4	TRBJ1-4	CASRLSVATNEKLFF	TGTGCCAGCAGACTATCAGTAGCAACTAATGAAAAACTGTTTTTT
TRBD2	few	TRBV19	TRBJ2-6	CASSRGGGANVLTF	TGTGCCAGTAGTAGGGGGGGTGGGGCCAACGTCCTGACTTTC
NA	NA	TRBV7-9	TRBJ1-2	CASSPDRSNYGYTF	TGTGCCAGCAGCCCGGACAGATCTAACTATGGCTACACCTTC
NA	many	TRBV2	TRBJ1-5	CASSEGGGNQPQHF	TGTGCCAGCAGTGAAGGAGGGGGGAATCAGCCCCAGCATTTT
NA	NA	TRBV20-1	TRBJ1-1	CSARPSISDTEAFF	TGCAGTGCTCGACCGTCGATTTCAGACACTGAAGCTTTCTTT
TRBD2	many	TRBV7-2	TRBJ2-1	CASSPWTSGSSYNEQFF	TGTGCCAGCAGCCCCTGGACTAGCGGGAGCTCCTACAATGAGCAGTTCTTC
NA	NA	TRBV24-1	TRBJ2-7	CATSGPRAYNEQYF	TGTGCCACCAGTGGTCCTAGAGCTTACAATGAGCAGTACTTC
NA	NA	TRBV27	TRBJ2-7	CASTTRNSPSEQYF	TGTGCCTCTACTACAAGAAACTCTCCTTCCGAGCAGTACTTC
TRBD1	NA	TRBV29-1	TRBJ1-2	CSVEKGGTGRGYGYTF	TGCAGCGTTGAAAAGGGTGGGACAGGTCGCGGTTATGGCTACACCTTC
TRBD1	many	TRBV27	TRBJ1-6	CASSPDRDRNSPLHF	TGTGCCAGCAGTCCCGACCGGGACAGAAATTCACCCCTCCACTTT
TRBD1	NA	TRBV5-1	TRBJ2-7	CASSFTGTGFGLDEQYF	TGCGCCAGCAGCTTTACCGGGACAGGCTTTGGGCTTGACGAGCAGTACTTC
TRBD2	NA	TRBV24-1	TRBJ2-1	CATSDLAAEDHNEQFF	TGTGCCACCAGTGACCTAGCGGCCGAAGATCACAATGAGCAGTTCTTC
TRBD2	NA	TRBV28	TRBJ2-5	CASSTWTSGMRETQYF	TGTGCCAGCAGTACCTGGACTAGCGGGATGAGAGAGACCCAGTACTTC
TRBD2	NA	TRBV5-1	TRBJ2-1	CASSLERLAANEQFF	TGCGCCAGCAGCTTGGAGAGACTAGCGGCCAATGAGCAGTTCTTC
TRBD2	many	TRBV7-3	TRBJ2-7	CASSLKTSGINEQYF	TGTGCCAGCAGCTTAAAAACAAGCGGGATAAACGAGCAGTACTTC
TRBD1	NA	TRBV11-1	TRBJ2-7	CAGSPSWQGAGYEQYF	TGTGCCGGCAGCCCCTCGTGGCAGGGGGCTGGCTACGAGCAGTACTTC
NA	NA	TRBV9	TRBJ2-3	CASSVVNTDTQYF	TGTGCCAGCAGCGTAGTTAACACAGATACGCAGTATTTT
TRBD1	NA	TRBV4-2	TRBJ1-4	CASNRDRGNEKLFF	TGTGCCAGCAACCGGGACAGGGGAAATGAAAAACTGTTTTTT
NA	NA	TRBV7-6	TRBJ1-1	CASSLATVNTEAFF	TGTGCCAGCAGCTTAGCGACGGTTAACACTGAAGCTTTCTTT
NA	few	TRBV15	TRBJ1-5	CATSRTVSNQPQHF	TGTGCCACCAGCAGGACAGTCAGCAATCAGCCCCAGCATTTT
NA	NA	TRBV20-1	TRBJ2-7	CSAEIISYEQYF	TGCAGTGCGGAGATAATCTCCTACGAGCAGTACTTC
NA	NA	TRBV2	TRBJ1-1	CASRVDRPGAFF	TGTGCCAGCAGAGTCGACAGGCCTGGGGCTTTCTTT
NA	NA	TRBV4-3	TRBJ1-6	CASSQDPGLTNSPLHF	TGCGCCAGCAGCCAAGACCCAGGGCTAACTAATTCACCCCTCCACTTT
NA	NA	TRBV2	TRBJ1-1	CASSVAPLAREAFF	TGTGCCAGCAGCGTAGCTCCATTAGCCAGGGAAGCTTTCTTT
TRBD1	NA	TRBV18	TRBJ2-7	CASSPRQGKVSYEQYF	TGTGCCAGCTCACCCCGACAGGGGAAAGTTTCCTACGAGCAGTACTTC
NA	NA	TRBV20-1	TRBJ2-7	CSARRAEKTYEQYF	TGCAGTGCTAGGAGGGCAGAGAAAACCTACGAGCAGTACTTC
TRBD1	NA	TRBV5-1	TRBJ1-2	CASSTGTADYGYTF	TGCGCCAGCAGCACAGGGACAGCGGACTATGGCTACACCTTC
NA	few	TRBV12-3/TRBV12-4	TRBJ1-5	CASSLLAGGRDGNQPQHF	TGTGCCAGCAGTTTACTAGCGGGAGGGAGAGACGGCAATCAGCCCCAGCATTTT
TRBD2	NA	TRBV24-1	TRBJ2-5	CATSAWGTSGLQETQYF	TGTGCCACCAGTGCCTGGGGGACTAGCGGTCTGCAAGAGACCCAGTACTTC
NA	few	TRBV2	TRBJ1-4	CASSVEQLFF	TGTGCCAGCAGTGTTGAACAACTGTTTTTT
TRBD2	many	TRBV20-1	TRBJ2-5	CSARGQLAGETQYF	TGCAGTGCTAGGGGCCAACTAGCGGGAGAGACCCAGTACTTC
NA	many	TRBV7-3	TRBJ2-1	CASSLGIYNEQFF	TGTGCCAGCAGCTTAGGAATCTACAATGAGCAGTTCTTC
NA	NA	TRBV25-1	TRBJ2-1	CASSESGGTNNEQFF	TGTGCCAGCAGTGAATCTGGCGGGACCAACAATGAGCAGTTCTTC